This T cell receptor beta chain appears in the sequencing data of a study of CD8 T cells in Susac syndrome. Trimming took 5 bases from V and 1 from J, leaving 10 bases between them. CDR3 size: 14 residues. Germline CDR1 is LNHDA and CDR2 is SQIVND (reference sequence). This clonotype appeared a few times. In blood CD8+ and CD4+ T cells, TCR beta underwent sequencing. TEMRA cells were FACS-enriched, while CD8+ and CD4+ T cells were negatively isolated. The RNA input was about 0.45 to 1 ug, and it was reverse transcribed with random hexamers. TCR beta CDR3 was amplified by immunoSEQ covering 54 Vbeta and 13 Jbeta. MiXCR was run by TCRdb on the immunoSEQ multiplex PCR reads, yielding one entry per CDR3 protein. The data contain some 450,000 distinct CDR3 sequences, roughly 85% of them singletons.

This sequence joins TRBV19 and TRBJ2-3; weak D call: TRBD1 (7 bases). The TCR originated in a human donor with multiple sclerosis. Specimen: CD8+ T cells from PBMCs. CDR3 DNA sequence: TGTGCCAGTAGTCAGGGGGGTGGCACAGATACGCAGTATTTT. Its translation is CASSQGGGTDTQYF.